This record covers a single TCR beta chain. CDR1 MNHEY and CDR2 SMNVEV come from the germline V gene (reference sequence). The CDR3 contains 14 residues. V lost 3 bases and J 4 bases, leaving 12 bases between the germline ends. The data are from a study of cytomegalovirus exposure and HLA in healthy donors. The PCR contained 60 Vbeta and 13 Jbeta primers. Assay used: immunoSEQ multiplex PCR; TCRdb lists only in-frame clones, some missing. Of about 50,000 clones in the sample, roughly 75% were seen once. The sequence was obtained from a man younger than 40 in good health and CMV-seropositive. The sample comprised PBMCs. This rearrangement joins TRBV27 to TRBJ1-1; D gene uncertain. The CDR3 region is CASSFGGRSTEAFF. The CDR3 DNA reads as TGTGCCAGCAGTTTTGGAGGCAGGTCCACTGAAGCTTTCTTT.